Listed here are 26 T cell receptor beta chains from one sample, sequenced in a study of blood T cell repertoires in COVID-19. Using immunoSEQ multiplex PCR, the repertoire was profiled, and TCRdb retains in-frame clones only, with some absent. This sample has under 300,000 clones, with about 88% found just once. Sequenced: peripheral blood. These receptors all stem from a woman in her forties who had recovered from COVID-19.

The V and J genes are TRBV19 and TRBJ2-2; TRBD1 matches 9 bases. J lost 2 bases, V lost 3 bases, and 7 bases had no gene match. This CDR3 region has 17 residues. The germline gives CDR1 LNHDA, CDR2 SQIVND (reference sequence). Written as DNA, the CDR3 is TGTGCCAGTAGTATTCGGGGGACAGGGTCCAACACCGGGGAGCTGTTTTTT. It translates to CASSIRGTGSNTGELFF.

The chain joins TRBV7-8 to TRBJ2-5; D might be TRBD1 (5 bases). Germline CDR1 and CDR2: SGHVS and FQNEAQ. The V and J ends lost 5 bases and 3 bases respectively, with 13 bases between them. This CDR3 has 14 residues. The CDR3 spells CASSTLGLKETQYF. Here the CDR3 DNA reads TGTGCCAGCAGCACTTTGGGGCTAAAAGAGACCCAGTACTTC.

This clone was counted between two and nine times. The chain uses TRBV19 and TRBJ1-5; the match to TRBD1 covers 8 bases. The ends lost 3 bases at V and 6 bases at J; junction bases unmatched: 10. CDR1 and CDR2 (germline): LNHDA, SQIVND (reference sequence). CDR3 size: 16 residues. This chain's CDR3 is CASSIGSGGQVQPQHF. CDR3 DNA sequence: TGTGCCAGTAGTATCGGGTCAGGGGGCCAGGTTCAGCCCCAGCATTTT.

V gene TRBV6-5 combines with J gene TRBJ1-6; D perhaps matches TRBD1 (6 bases). The CDR3 covers 14 residues. Trimming removed 4 bases at V and 4 bases at J, with 8 bases between. Germline CDR1 reads MNHEY; CDR2 reads SVGAGI. The CDR3 here is CASSFGQYNSPLHF. The CDR3 nucleotides read TGTGCCAGCAGTTTCGGACAGTATAATTCACCCCTCCACTTT.

The J gene is TRBJ2-3, the V gene TRBV7-2, with TRBD2 matching 14 bases. CDR3 length: 16 amino acids. Looked up from germline, CDR1 is SGHTA and CDR2 is FQGNSA. After removal of 5 bases from V and 5 bases from J, the junction contained 6 bases not matched to a gene. CDR3 sequence: CASSDRLAGGQDTQYF. CDR3 DNA: TGTGCCAGCAGCGATAGACTAGCGGGGGGGCAAGATACGCAGTATTTT.

This sequence joins TRBV4-2 and TRBJ2-1; 7 positions agree with TRBD2. Germline V gene data show CDR1 as LGHNA and CDR2 as YNFKEQ. With V trimmed by 1 base and J by 7 bases, 7 bases remained unmatched. This CDR3 spans 15 amino acids. CDR3 residues: CASSQVGGVGNEQFF. As DNA, the CDR3 is TGTGCCAGCAGCCAAGTGGGGGGGGTCGGGAATGAGCAGTTCTTC.

The rearrangement uses TRBV18 and TRBJ1-2, with TRBD1 identical over 10 bases. V gave up 1 base and J gave up 2 bases; unmatched junction bases: 10. The CDR3 length is 18 residues. Germline V gene lookup returns CDR1 KGHSH and CDR2 LQKENI. CDR3 sequence reads: CASSPLPWDRGKNYGYTF. The CDR3 DNA is TGTGCCAGCTCACCACTACCTTGGGACAGGGGCAAGAACTATGGCTACACCTTC.

The V and J genes are TRBV6-1 and TRBJ1-6; 9 bases match TRBD1. Trimming at V came to 2 bases and at J to 7 bases, leaving 6 bases not matched to a gene. The CDR3 length is 16 residues. From germline, CDR1 is MNHNS and CDR2 SASEGT. The CDR3 is CASSERGQGLNSPLHF. CDR3 DNA sequence: TGTGCCAGCAGTGAACGAGGACAGGGGTTAAATTCACCCCTCCACTTT.

This clone was observed a few times. The rearrangement uses TRBV28 and TRBJ2-5, with 8 bases matching TRBD1. The CDR3 is 14 amino acids. CDR1 and CDR2 (germline): MDHEN, SYDVKM. V lost 6 bases and J lost 2; bases outside the gene matches: 5. CDR3: CASSLYRGQETQYF. The CDR3, as DNA: TGTGCCAGCAGCCTCTACAGGGGGCAAGAGACCCAGTACTTC.

The gene calls are TRBV5-4 and TRBJ1-3; TRBD1 aligns across 8 bases. The V gene end was trimmed by 4 bases and the J gene end by 1 base; junction bases not matched to a gene: 7. The CDR3 totals 16 residues. CDR1 SGHNT and CDR2 YYREEE come from the germline V gene (reference sequence). CDR3 region: CASSTANRGSGNTIYF. Written as DNA, the CDR3 is TGTGCCAGCAGCACCGCCAACAGGGGGTCTGGAAACACCATATATTTT.

This chain uses TRBV28 with TRBJ1-2, with 10 bases matching TRBD1. J gave up 8 bases and V 5 bases, and 11 bases lay outside the gene matches. The CDR3 consists of 15 residues. Germline V CDR1 and CDR2: MDHEN, SYDVKM. The CDR3 loop reads CASSRSQTGGWGYTF. DNA for the CDR3: TGTGCCAGCAGTAGATCTCAGACAGGGGGCTGGGGCTACACCTTC.

The chain joins TRBV6-5 to TRBJ2-1; 8 bases are a match to TRBD1. CDR1 is MNHEY and CDR2 is SVGAGI in the germline V gene. CDR3 length equals 13 residues. The J segment lost 3 bases and the V segment lost 6 bases, leaving 1 base of the junction unmatched. The CDR3 sequence: CASRGTGYNEQFF. Written as DNA, the CDR3 is TGTGCCAGCAGAGGGACAGGCTACAATGAGCAGTTCTTC.

The chain links TRBV9 to TRBJ1-2; 12 positions match TRBD1. Germline V gene lookup returns CDR1 SGDLS and CDR2 YYNGEE. V trimming: 2 bases; J trimming: 8 bases; junction bases outside the gene matches: 13. This CDR3 spans 17 amino acids. This CDR3 reads CASSVTFPGQGARGYTF. The CDR3 nucleotides are TGTGCCAGCAGCGTGACATTCCCGGGACAGGGGGCGCGAGGCTACACCTTC.

The chain uses TRBV6-6 and TRBJ2-7; 9 bases are a match to TRBD1. The V gene's germline CDR1 is MNHNY and CDR2 SVGAGI (reference sequence). The CDR3 spans 14 residues. J lost 3 bases, V lost 2 bases, and 2 bases had no gene match. CDR3 sequence: CASSYGTGIYEQYF. The CDR3 coding sequence is TGTGCCAGCAGTTACGGGACAGGGATCTACGAGCAGTACTTC.

This chain connects TRBV2 to TRBJ2-7; a weak D match, TRBD2 (5 bases). Germline values: CDR1 SNHLY, CDR2 FYNNEI. This CDR3 comprises 13 residues. Trimming took off 7 bases at V and 1 base at J, with 11 bases between the two ends. The CDR3 DNA follows: TGTGCCAGCAATTTACTAGTTTCCTACGAGCAGTACTTC. It encodes CASNLLVSYEQYF.

CDR3 amino acids: CASSLEGAKNTGELFF. The CDR3 DNA reads as TGTGCCAGCAGTTTAGAAGGGGCCAAAAACACCGGGGAGCTGTTTTTT. The gene calls are TRBV28 and TRBJ2-2; possible D gene TRBD1, 5 bases. CDR3 length equals 16 residues. V was cut by 2 bases and J by 2 bases, with 12 bases left in between. The germline gives CDR1 MDHEN, CDR2 SYDVKM. Full variable domain (outside the CDR3, taken from reference TRBV28 and TRBJ2-2): DVKVTQSSRYLVKRTGEKVFLECVQDMDHENMFWYRQDPGLGLRLIYFSYDVKMKEKGDIPEGYSVSREKKERFSLILESASTNQTSMYLCASSLEGAKNTGELFFGEGSRLTVL.

The J gene is TRBJ1-2, the V gene TRBV19, with D tentatively TRBD1 (6 bases). This CDR3 comprises 12 residues. Germline V gives CDR1 LNHDA, CDR2 SQIVND (reference sequence). Trimming removed 5 bases from V and 8 bases from J, with 12 bases in between. The CDR3 nucleotides are TGTGCCAGTAGTTATCAGGGGTACGGCTACACCTTC. This encodes CASSYQGYGYTF.

The V gene is TRBV6-2 or TRBV6-3, the J gene TRBJ2-3, with 7 nucleotides matching TRBD2. From germline, CDR1 is MNHEY and CDR2 SVGEGT. After removal of 5 bases from V and 3 bases from J, the junction contained 23 bases not matched to a gene. The CDR3 sequence is 20 residues long. CDR3: CASSGDWHWEGWVQTDTQYF. DNA of the CDR3: TGTGCCAGCAGTGGGGATTGGCACTGGGAGGGATGGGTCCAAACAGATACGCAGTATTTT.

This clone has only one observation. The chain joins TRBV24-1 to TRBJ2-2; D may be TRBD1 (6 bases). CDR3 length equals 16 residues. With 9 bases removed from V and 1 base from J, the gap between germline ends came to 17 bases. The germline CDR1 and CDR2 sequences are KGHDR and SFDVKD. The CDR3 bases are TGTGCCACCGCCGACACCTTGACAGGGAACACCGGGGAGCTGTTTTTT. Encoded protein: CATADTLTGNTGELFF.

The V and J genes are TRBV19 and TRBJ2-1; 13 positions match TRBD2. Trimming took 4 bases from V and 5 from J; bases not matched to a gene: 8. CDR1 and CDR2 (germline): LNHDA, SQIVND (reference sequence). CDR3 size: 17 residues. In DNA, the CDR3 is TGTGCCAGTAGTACGGGCCCGGGACTAGCGGGGAACAATGAGCAGTTCTTC. Protein product: CASSTGPGLAGNNEQFF.

The V gene is TRBV5-5, the J gene TRBJ2-1, with 8 bases aligning to TRBD1. From germline, CDR1 is SGHKS and CDR2 YYEKEE (reference sequence). V shed 4 bases and J 2 bases; nucleotides not matched to a gene: 5. The CDR3 runs to 15 residues. The CDR3 reads CASSTDRVPYNEQFF. DNA of the CDR3: TGTGCCAGCAGCACGGACAGGGTTCCCTACAATGAGCAGTTCTTC.

This clone was observed once. The chain links TRBV12-3 or TRBV12-4 to TRBJ2-1, with D possibly TRBD1 on 6 matching bases. The CDR3 covers 13 residues. The ends were cut back, 3 bases at V and 8 bases at J, with 11 bases in the middle. CDR3 sequence: CASSFGRGDEQFF. In DNA form, the CDR3 reads TGTGCCAGCAGTTTCGGCAGGGGCGATGAGCAGTTCTTC.

V usage is TRBV7-2 and J usage is TRBJ1-2, with TRBD1 identical over 7 bases. The trim removed 1 base at V and 8 bases at J, leaving 16 bases unmatched. The germline V gene encodes CDR1 SGHTA and CDR2 FQGNSA. This CDR3 comprises 17 residues. The CDR3 DNA is TGTGCCAGCAGCTTAGATTTGATTGGAGGGGGCGTGGGAGGCTACACCTTC. Encoded protein: CASSLDLIGGGVGGYTF.

This rearrangement joins TRBV19 to TRBJ1-6, with no clear D. This CDR3 region has 17 residues. Trimming cost V 2 bases and J 5 bases, with 16 bases left between them. Germline-derived CDR1 and CDR2 are LNHDA and SQIVND (reference sequence). The CDR3, as DNA: TGTGCCAGTAGTATAAGGGCAGGAGGTGAAAATAATTCACCCCTCCACTTT. Protein product: CASSIRAGGENNSPLHF.

The chain joins TRBV5-4 to TRBJ2-7, with TRBD1 as a possible D gene (6 bases). From germline, CDR1 is SGHNT and CDR2 YYREEE (reference sequence). This CDR3 has 15 residues. V lost 0 bases, J lost 0 bases, and 10 bases lay in between. The CDR3 nucleotides read TGTGCCAGCAGCTTGGATCAGGGGCCCTCCTACGAGCAGTACTTC. It yields the protein CASSLDQGPSYEQYF.

V usage is TRBV19 and J usage is TRBJ1-2; 7 positions agree with TRBD1. V gave up 4 bases and J gave up 4 bases; unmatched junction bases: 6. CDR1 is LNHDA, CDR2 SQIVND, per germline (reference sequence). The CDR3 spans 14 residues. The CDR3 DNA reads TGTGCCAGTAGTAGCTCGGGGACAGCCTATGGCTACACCTTC. The encoded protein is CASSSSGTAYGYTF.